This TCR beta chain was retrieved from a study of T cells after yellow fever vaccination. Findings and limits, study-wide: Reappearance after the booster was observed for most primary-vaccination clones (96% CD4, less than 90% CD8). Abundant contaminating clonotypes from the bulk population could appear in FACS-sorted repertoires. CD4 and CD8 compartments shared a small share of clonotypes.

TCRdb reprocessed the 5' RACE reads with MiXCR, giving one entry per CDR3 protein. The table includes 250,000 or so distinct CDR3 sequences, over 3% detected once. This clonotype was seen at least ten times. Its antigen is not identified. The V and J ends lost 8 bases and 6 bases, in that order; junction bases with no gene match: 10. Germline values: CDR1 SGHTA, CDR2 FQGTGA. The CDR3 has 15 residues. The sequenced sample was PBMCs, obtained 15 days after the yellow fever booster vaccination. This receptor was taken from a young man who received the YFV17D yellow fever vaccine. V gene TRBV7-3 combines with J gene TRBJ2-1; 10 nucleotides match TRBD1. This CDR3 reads CASAGPGQGINEQFF. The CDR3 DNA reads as TGTGCCAGCGCCGGACCGGGACAGGGGATCAATGAGCAGTTCTTC. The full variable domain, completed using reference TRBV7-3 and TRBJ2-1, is GAGVSQTPSNKVTEKGKYVELRCDPISGHTALYWYRQSLGQGPEFLIYFQGTGAADDSGLPNDRFFAVRPEGSVSTLKIQRTERGDSAVYLCASAGPGQGINEQFFGPGTRLTVL.